Listed below are T cell receptor beta chains from one sample, sequenced in a study of blood T cell repertoires in COVID-19. TCRdb's copy holds only in-frame clones and misses some; the assay was immunoSEQ multiplex PCR. Of 81,000 or so clones listed, 75% to 90% are singletons. The specimen was peripheral blood. All receptors derive from a man between 65 and 85 years old with active or convalescent COVID-19. CDR3s include the opening cysteine and the closing phenylalanine or tryptophan.

TRBV19	TRBJ2-1	CASSMGAYNEQFF
TRBV2	TRBJ2-5	CASSQERGAHRETQYF
TRBV7-2	TRBJ1-1	CASSLGGHSAEAFF
TRBV12-5	TRBJ1-1	CASGLVLQGEDPEAFF
TRBV6-2/TRBV6-3	TRBJ1-1	CASSSRQTPWGTEAFF
TRBV10-3	TRBJ2-1	CAISVTGILEQFF
TRBV15	TRBJ2-1	CATSRALGSGTHSYNEQFF
TRBV29-1	TRBJ1-4	CSVEVGRGREKLFF
TRBV7-9	TRBJ1-2	CASSLGGSEYGYTF
TRBV19	TRBJ1-2	CASSMRQVYGYTF